This TCR beta chain originates from a study of T cell changes during pregnancy in multiple sclerosis. Some clones are missing from TCRdb's copy, which holds only in-frame ones; the method was immunoSEQ multiplex PCR. The sample contains roughly 75,000 clones, roughly 91% of which appear only once. Germline CDR1 MGHRA, CDR2 YSYEKL. The length of the CDR3 is 17 residues. After removal of 2 bases from V and 5 bases from J, the junction contained 13 bases not matched to a gene. The chain links TRBV4-1 to TRBJ2-5; 8 bases line up with TRBD1. The clonotype comes from a female donor in good health, enrolled as a control in a pregnancy study. The starting material was peripheral blood, obtained after pregnancy. The CDR3 protein is CASSQPHRGSQRETQYF. The CDR3 nucleotides read TGCGCCAGCAGCCAACCTCACAGGGGGTCCCAGCGGGAGACCCAGTACTTC.